The clone carrying this T cell receptor (beta chain) was seen a few times. The CDR3 covers 15 residues. V was pared by 2 bases and J by 4 bases, with 5 bases of the junction left unmatched. Per germline, CDR1 MNHEY and CDR2 SVGEGT. The sample originates from a study of T-cell reconstitution after alpha-beta-depleted transplantation in children. The library targeted TCRbeta and was prepared with unique molecular identifiers. Via MiXCR, TCRdb re-called the PCR reads, giving one row per CDR3 protein. The sample contains approximately 270,000 distinct CDR3 sequences, 9.9% of which appear only once. The V call is TRBV6-2 or TRBV6-3, the J call TRBJ2-5; TRBD1 matches at 9 bases. The sequence was obtained from a human donor who donated a stem cell graft to a child with SCID. The material sequenced was PBMCs from the stem cell graft donor, taken from the stem cell graft. The CDR3: CASSYGTGFPETQYF. The CDR3, as DNA: TGTGCCAGCAGTTACGGGACAGGGTTCCCAGAGACCCAGTACTTC.